This T cell receptor (beta chain) came from a study of blood T cell repertoires in COVID-19. Whole-study context: Whether acute or convalescent, the COVID-19 samples came from the United States, Italy and Spain. T cells, B-cell-depleted T cells, or PBMCs provided the cDNA or gDNA that served as material.

The germline V gene encodes CDR1 SNHLY and CDR2 FYNNEI. The length of the CDR3 is 13 residues. V lost 7 bases, J lost 8 bases, and 7 bases stayed unmatched. Original analysis: Estimates of nucleated cell counts were drawn from the amplification of reference gene primers. Sequencing was performed with immunoSEQ multiplex PCR; in TCRdb, only in-frame clones are kept and a portion is missing. V, J and clone size derive from that table, while D and trimming were established from the DNA sequence. The sample yields some 120,000 clones, 90% seen once. The V gene is TRBV2, the J gene TRBJ2-1, with 8 bases that match TRBD2. Sequencing input: peripheral blood. This clonotype originated in a man aged 50 or older with active COVID-19. The CDR3 region is CASNKRGSHEQFF. CDR3 in DNA: TGTGCCAGCAATAAGCGGGGGAGTCATGAGCAGTTCTTC.